This passage covers 24 T cell receptor beta chains from one sample sequenced in a study of glioma-infiltrating T cells after dendritic cell vaccination (dated by TCRdb to the mid-2010s). The method behind the library was the immunoSEQ multiplex PCR assay. TCRdb holds this immuneACCESS table with in-frame rearrangements only. Some clones are missing; in checked studies, unresolved V genes explain under half, and the rest has no known cause. This sample is represented by around 62,000 clones; 82% of them were singletons. Less than 9.5% of the sample goes to the ten largest clones. The specimen comprised blood, sampled before dendritic cell vaccination. These TCRs come from a human donor with glioblastoma.

The CDR3 loop reads CASSLTGYGYTF. CDR3 DNA: TGTGCCAGCAGCCTGACAGGGTATGGCTACACCTTC. The rearrangement links TRBV7-9 to TRBJ1-2; TRBD1 matches at 7 bases. V gave up 5 bases and J gave up 5 bases; unmatched junction bases: 2. Looked up from germline, CDR1 is SEHNR and CDR2 is FQNEAQ (reference sequence). CDR3 length: 12 amino acids.

The V call is TRBV15, the J call TRBJ2-3; 7 bases line up with TRBD2. The germline V gene encodes CDR1 LNHNV and CDR2 YYDKDF (reference sequence). The CDR3 consists of 15 residues. V lost 0 bases, J lost 5 bases, and 5 bases stayed unmatched. This CDR3 reads CATSRDSRGEDTQYF. The CDR3 DNA follows: TGTGCCACCAGCAGAGATAGCCGGGGGGAAGATACGCAGTATTTT.

The chain uses TRBV28 and TRBJ1-5, with a possible D match to TRBD1 (5 bases). Trimming cost V 6 bases and J 7 bases, with 16 bases left between them. There are 14 residues in the CDR3. Germline V gene lookup returns CDR1 MDHEN and CDR2 SYDVKM. The CDR3 DNA reads as TGTGCCAGCAGACCCTTGGGGGGAGGACAGCCCCAGCATTTT. As protein: CASRPLGGGQPQHF.

The gene calls are TRBV9 and TRBJ2-1, with a possible D match to TRBD2 (7 bases). Trimming removed 0 bases from V and 12 bases from J, with 22 bases in between. Germline V gives CDR1 SGDLS, CDR2 YYNGEE. This CDR3 is 16 amino acids long. The CDR3 DNA sequence: TGTGCCAGCAGCGTAGCTCGGGGGGCACGCCGAGGGTGGCAGTTCTTC. Amino acid sequence: CASSVARGARRGWQFF.

V is TRBV2 and J is TRBJ2-5; no clear D gene. Germline CDR1 is SNHLY and CDR2 is FYNNEI. The V and J ends lost 6 bases and 2 bases respectively, with 7 bases between them. The CDR3 spans 12 residues. DNA of the CDR3: TGTGCCAGCAGAGAACAGCAAGAGACCCAGTACTTC. It codes for CASREQQETQYF.

The gene calls are TRBV5-1 and TRBJ1-2, with D possibly being TRBD1 (6 bases). The CDR3 length is 13 residues. Trimming took off 0 bases at V and 6 bases at J, with 9 bases between the two ends. The germline CDR1 and CDR2 sequences are SGHRS and YFSETQ. The CDR3 protein is CASSLATGDGYTF. DNA of the CDR3: TGCGCCAGCAGCTTGGCGACAGGCGATGGCTACACCTTC.

A single count supports this clone. The chain carries TRBV9 and TRBJ2-5; the match to TRBD2 covers 8 bases. This CDR3 region has 12 residues. V lost 4 bases, J lost 9 bases, and 5 bases stayed unmatched. Germline CDR1 is SGDLS and CDR2 is YYNGEE. In DNA form, the CDR3 reads TGTGCCAGCAGCTCAGCGGGGGAGGCCCAGTACTTC. This sequence encodes CASSSAGEAQYF.

The chain links TRBV18 to TRBJ2-3, with D perhaps matching TRBD1 (6 bases). Per germline, CDR1 KGHSH and CDR2 LQKENI. The length of the CDR3 is 16 residues. Trimming shortened V by 2 bases and J by 4 bases, and 16 bases separated the two germline ends. DNA of the CDR3: TGTGCCAGCTCACCAGGGTCAGGGACACAGGCAGATACGCAGTATTTT. It codes for CASSPGSGTQADTQYF.

The gene calls are TRBV27 and TRBJ2-1; 9 bases are shared with TRBD1. The CDR3 extends over 15 amino acids. CDR1 and CDR2 from the germline V gene are MNHEY and SMNVEV (reference sequence). J was trimmed by 4 bases and V by 7 bases; bases with no gene match: 8. CDR3 in DNA: TGTGCCAGCACCGAAGGGACAGGGTGGTACAATGAGCAGTTCTTC. It encodes CASTEGTGWYNEQFF.

The rearrangement joins TRBV5-5 to TRBJ2-5; 9 nucleotides align to TRBD2. The CDR3 sequence is 14 residues long. Trimming cost V 4 bases and J 1 base; bases outside gene matches: 2. The germline gives CDR1 SGHKS, CDR2 YYEKEE (reference sequence). The CDR3 sequence is CASSSGGFQETQYF. DNA for the CDR3: TGTGCCAGCAGCAGCGGGGGGTTCCAAGAGACCCAGTACTTC.

The chain joins TRBV28 to TRBJ2-3; the D is unclear. The V end lost 2 bases, the J end lost 3 bases, and 9 bases lay between the germline ends. The CDR3 is made up of 14 amino acids. In germline, CDR1 is MDHEN, CDR2 SYDVKM. The CDR3 DNA reads as TGTGCCAGCAGTTTAATAACTACAACAGATACGCAGTATTTT. Protein: CASSLITTTDTQYF.

As concerns this clone: The junction differs from germline at one of its ends, possibly a read error. This chain uses TRBV7-7 with TRBJ2-1; 9 bases match TRBD2. This CDR3 has 15 residues. Germline CDR1 SSHAT, CDR2 FNYEAQ (reference sequence). In DNA, the CDR3 is TGTGCTAGCAGCTTAAGCGCTAGCGGGGTAAATGAGCAGTTCTTC. Encoded protein: CASSLSASGVNEQFF.

The V and J genes are TRBV7-2 and TRBJ2-7; TRBD2 matches 7 bases. The CDR3 totals 17 residues. The V gene's germline CDR1 is SGHTA and CDR2 FQGNSA. The J segment lost 0 bases and the V segment lost 3 bases, leaving 11 bases of the junction unmatched. The DNA of the CDR3 is TGTGCCAGCAGCTTCAGGGCTAGCGGAGAAAGCTCCTACGAGCAGTACTTC. Translating it yields CASSFRASGESSYEQYF.

The chain is built from TRBV13 and TRBJ1-6; D possibly corresponds to TRBD1 (5 bases). This CDR3 region has 15 residues. From germline, CDR1 is PRHDT and CDR2 FYEKMQ (reference sequence). V dropped 5 bases and J dropped 8 bases, with 16 bases sitting between them. CDR3 in DNA: TGTGCCAGCAGCCAGCGACAGTCCGGGCATTCACCCCTCCACTTT. This gives the protein CASSQRQSGHSPLHF.

The chain joins TRBV2 to TRBJ2-7; 12 bases map to TRBD2. The CDR3 spans 15 residues. The germline gives CDR1 SNHLY, CDR2 FYNNEI. V dropped 6 bases and J dropped 2; count of bases not matched to a gene: 5. The CDR3 nucleotides are TGTGCCAGCAGCAAACTAGCGGGGGGAACCTACGAGCAGTACTTC. Residues: CASSKLAGGTYEQYF. Drawing the rest from reference TRBV2 and TRBJ2-7, the complete variable domain is EPEVTQTPSHQVTQMGQEVILRCVPISNHLYFYWYRQILGQKVEFLVSFYNNEISEKSEIFDDQFSVERPDGSNFTLKIRSTKLEDSAMYFCASSKLAGGTYEQYFGPGTRLTVT.

CDR3 DNA: TGTGCCAGCATCGGCGGGGGCTACAATGAGCAGTTCTTC. This gives the protein CASIGGGYNEQFF. The gene calls are TRBV28 and TRBJ2-1; 7 bases map to TRBD2. The CDR3 contains 13 residues. The J segment lost 3 bases and the V segment lost 7 bases, leaving 3 bases of the junction unmatched. Per the germline V gene, CDR1 is MDHEN and CDR2 is SYDVKM.

The rearrangement joins TRBV6-5 to TRBJ2-3, with D perhaps TRBD2 (5 bases). This CDR3 is built from 14 residues. V lost 6 bases to trimming and J lost 3 bases, with 13 bases between them. Germline V gene lookup returns CDR1 MNHEY and CDR2 SVGAGI. CDR3 residues: CASRRSGGTDTQYF. CDR3 nucleotide sequence: TGTGCCAGCAGACGGAGCGGTGGTACAGATACGCAGTATTTT.

This clone was found once. The rearrangement links TRBV2 to TRBJ2-7, with D possibly matching TRBD1 (5 bases). CDR1 and CDR2 (germline): SNHLY, FYNNEI. V shed 6 bases and J shed 1 base, with 13 bases lying between them. The CDR3 loop spans 14 amino acids. Here the CDR3 reads CASSTLQVSYEQYF. The CDR3, as DNA: TGTGCCAGCAGCACCTTACAGGTGTCCTACGAGCAGTACTTC.

The chain joins TRBV15 to TRBJ2-1, with 10 positions matching TRBD2. V lost 0 bases and J lost 4; bases outside the gene matches: 9. The CDR3 is 18 amino acids. CDR1 and CDR2 (germline): LNHNV, YYDKDF (reference sequence). The CDR3 sequence is CATSRDRASSGGYNEQFF. For the CDR3, the DNA is TGTGCCACCAGCAGAGATCGCGCCTCTAGCGGGGGTTACAATGAGCAGTTCTTC.

This clone was detected once. The chain recombines TRBV19 with TRBJ1-5; D gene uncertain. Germline loops: CDR1 LNHDA, CDR2 SQIVND (reference sequence). The CDR3 is made up of 13 amino acids. The V end lost 6 bases, the J end lost 3 bases, and 9 bases lay between the germline ends. DNA for the CDR3: TGTGCCAGTAGACAGATAATCAATCAGCCCCAGCATTTT. It encodes CASRQIINQPQHF.

The genes are TRBV5-6 and TRBJ2-7, with no clear D. Germline V gene lookup returns CDR1 SGHDT and CDR2 YYEEEE. V was cut by 2 bases and J by 0 bases, with 12 bases left in between. The CDR3 is 15 residues long. The CDR3 coding sequence is TGTGCCAGCAGCTTCGTTTCTATAATCTCCTACGAGCAGTACTTC. It specifies CASSFVSIISYEQYF.

The chain links TRBV14 to TRBJ2-2; the match to TRBD2 covers 10 bases. The germline V gene has CDR1 SGHDN and CDR2 FVKESK. The CDR3 length is 17 residues. V shed 6 bases, J shed 4 bases, and the junction held 11 bases outside the gene matches. CDR3 nucleotide sequence: TGTGCCAGCAGTCCCAGCGGGGGGGCCTTGAGCACCGGGGAGCTGTTTTTT. This encodes CASSPSGGALSTGELFF.

J is TRBJ1-2 and V is TRBV19, with D hard to call. V was cut by 5 bases and J by 2 bases, with 9 bases left in between. Germline CDR1 is LNHDA and CDR2 is SQIVND (reference sequence). This CDR3 has 13 residues. The CDR3 reads CASSHGLNYGYTF. CDR3 DNA sequence: TGTGCCAGTAGTCACGGACTAAACTATGGCTACACCTTC.

The rearrangement links TRBV28 to TRBJ2-7; D call uncertain. The V and J ends lost 7 bases and 1 base respectively, with 8 bases between them. Germline lookup yields CDR1 MDHEN and CDR2 SYDVKM. The CDR3 contains 12 residues. The CDR3 coding sequence is TGTGCCAGCACCACAAATTCCTACGAGCAGTACTTC. Its protein is CASTTNSYEQYF.